These T cell receptor beta chains were read from a single sample in a study of blood T cells in healthy people across ages. Using its own MiXCR run on the 5' RACE reads, TCRdb lists one record per CDR3 protein. This sample has 1.2 million to 1.5 million distinct CDR3 sequences, with around 39% found just once. Sequenced: blood. These receptors all come from a young woman in good health. Each CDR3 is given with its conserved first and last residue. A D gene is named only where the DNA matches it firmly. Rows may omit the clone size; those that give it use once, few, many or a size class.

d_call	j_call	clone_size	v_call	cdr3_nt	cdr3_aa
-	TRBJ2-3	few	TRBV20-1	TGCAGTGGCACAGGGAGCACCTTCACAGATACGCAGTATTTT	CSGTGSTFTDTQYF
-	TRBJ2-1	-	TRBV11-2	TGTGCCAGCAGCTTAAGGCTGAACTCCTACAATGAGCAGTTCTTC	CASSLRLNSYNEQFF
-	TRBJ2-3	-	TRBV5-1	TGCGCCAGCAGCGGAACTGGCGTACATACGCAGTATTTT	CASSGTGVHTQYF
-	TRBJ2-1	few	TRBV13	TGTGCCAGCAGCTTTTACAACGGGGAGCTTTACAATGAGCAGTTCTTC	CASSFYNGELYNEQFF
-	TRBJ1-2	few	TRBV2	TGTGCCAGTGTTGGGGATGGCTACACCTTC	CASVGDGYTF
-	TRBJ2-1	few	TRBV2	TGTGCCAGCATGGGGACCCGGTCTCAGTTCTTC	CASMGTRSQFF
-	TRBJ2-5	-	TRBV7-9	TGTGCCAGCAGCTTTTCCGGACTACCCTGGGAGCAGTACTTC	CASSFSGLPWEQYF
TRBD2	TRBJ2-5	-	TRBV6-1	TGTGCCAGCAGTGAAGCGCGGGGGGGATCCAATGAGCAGTACTTC	CASSEARGGSNEQYF
TRBD2	TRBJ2-1	-	TRBV11-3	TGTGCCAGCAGCCCTAGTGGGACTACAGCCTACAATGAGCAGTTCTTC	CASSPSGTTAYNEQFF
TRBD1	TRBJ2-1	few	TRBV20-1	TGCAGGACGACAGGGGACGACAATGAGCAGTTCTTC	CRTTGDDNEQFF
-	TRBJ2-2	-	TRBV29-1	TGCAGCGCGGCGGGAATCTCCGGGGAGCTGTTTTTT	CSAAGISGELFF
TRBD2	TRBJ2-3	-	TRBV12-3/TRBV12-4	TGTGCCAGTAGTTTATCTAGCGGGGGGCCAGATACGCAGTATTTT	CASSLSSGGPDTQYF
TRBD2	TRBJ2-2	once	TRBV10-3	TGTGCCATCAGTGCAGTCGCGGCGGGGGAACGTTCCGGGGAGCTGTTTTTT	CAISAVAAGERSGELFF
TRBD1	TRBJ1-4	-	TRBV7-9	TGTGCCAGCAGCTTAGAGCCGGGGACAGGCAAGGAAAAACTGTTTTTT	CASSLEPGTGKEKLFF
-	TRBJ2-1	few	TRBV24-1	TGTGCCACCAGTGATGGGGTTCCCAATGAGCAGTTCTTC	CATSDGVPNEQFF
TRBD1	TRBJ1-3	-	TRBV3-1	TGTGCCAGCAGCCAAGGGGGACAGGCCCCTGGAAACACCATATATTTT	CASSQGGQAPGNTIYF
-	TRBJ1-1	-	TRBV7-2	TGTGCCAGCAGCTTATATCGTCAAGAAGCTTTCTTT	CASSLYRQEAFF
-	TRBJ2-3	-	TRBV2	TGTGCCAGCAGTGAACGGGCTAGCAGGGCCACAGATACGCAGTATTTT	CASSERASRATDTQYF
TRBD1	TRBJ2-7	few	TRBV29-1	TGCAGCGTGGGGACAGCCGATAGCTCCTACGAGCAGTACTTC	CSVGTADSSYEQYF
-	TRBJ1-1	-	TRBV5-1	TGCGCCAGCAGCTTGGATACAGGGCACACTGAAGCTTTCTTT	CASSLDTGHTEAFF
TRBD1	TRBJ2-1	-	TRBV12-3/TRBV12-4	TGTGCCAGCAAACTAGACAGGGGGCTTTGGAATGAGCAGTTCTTC	CASKLDRGLWNEQFF
-	TRBJ1-2	-	TRBV13	TGTGCCAGCAGCTTAAGTGACACCAACTATGGCTACACCTTC	CASSLSDTNYGYTF
TRBD2	TRBJ2-5	few	TRBV12-3/TRBV12-4	TGTGCCAGCAGTTTGGGTAGCGGGAGAAGACTCGGACAAGAGACCCAGTACTTC	CASSLGSGRRLGQETQYF
-	TRBJ1-2	-	TRBV20-1	TGCAGTGCTTTCGACAGTCGTCATGATGGCTACACCTTC	CSAFDSRHDGYTF
-	TRBJ2-7	few	TRBV3-1	TGTGCCAGCAGCTTACGATACCCGGGCTACGAGCAGTACTTC	CASSLRYPGYEQYF
-	TRBJ2-7	-	TRBV7-8	TGTGCCAGCAGCCGGGACTTGATCTACGAGCAGTACTTC	CASSRDLIYEQYF
TRBD1	TRBJ1-2	-	TRBV20-1	TGCAGTGCTAGATGGGGACAGGGGGCCTTCGGCTACACCTTC	CSARWGQGAFGYTF
-	TRBJ2-7	few	TRBV20-1	TGCAGTGCTCCTGCGGACTGGAACTCCTACGAGCAGTACTTC	CSAPADWNSYEQYF